These 9 T cell receptor beta chains came from one sample sequenced in a study of blood T cell repertoires in COVID-19. Data came from immunoSEQ multiplex PCR; TCRdb stores just in-frame clones and leaves some out. Among 350,000 to 400,000 clones, approximately 89% were seen once, and the ten largest hold around 0.94%. Sequences were obtained from PBMCs or T cells enriched from blood (not recorded which). The receptors originated from a woman between 40 and 55 years old who had been exposed to COVID-19.

The chain has TRBV30 and TRBJ2-7; D possibly corresponds to TRBD1 (6 bases). Germline-derived CDR1 and CDR2 are GTSNPN and SVGIG (reference sequence). Between the trimmed V and J ends, which lost 0 bases and 2 bases, there was a span of 14 bases. This CDR3 comprises 15 residues. CDR3 in amino acids: CAWSVNTGTPYEQYF. CDR3 nucleotide sequence: TGTGCCTGGAGTGTGAATACCGGGACACCCTACGAGCAGTACTTC.

V gene TRBV6-6 combines with J gene TRBJ1-1; D not resolved. The germline V gene has CDR1 MNHNY and CDR2 SVGAGI (reference sequence). Between the trimmed V and J ends, which lost 8 bases and 1 base, there was a span of 11 bases. The CDR3 extends over 13 amino acids. Written as DNA, the CDR3 is TGTGCCAGCGTCCCCCCACAGAACACTGAAGCTTTCTTT. This encodes CASVPPQNTEAFF.

The chain couples TRBV7-9 to TRBJ1-1; D gene unclear. V shed 5 bases and J shed 1 base, with 11 bases lying between them. Per the germline V gene, CDR1 is SEHNR and CDR2 is FQNEAQ (reference sequence). The CDR3 sequence is 14 residues long. In DNA, the CDR3 is TGTGCCAGCAGCCTAAGCTATGGGAACACTGAAGCTTTCTTT. It translates to CASSLSYGNTEAFF.

The V gene is TRBV5-6, the J gene TRBJ2-7; 7 bases are a match to TRBD1. This CDR3 spans 13 amino acids. V lost 2 bases and J lost 4; bases outside the gene matches: 3. CDR1 and CDR2 (germline): SGHDT, YYEEEE. CDR3 sequence (DNA): TGTGCCAGCAGCTTCGGCAGGGGGTACGAGCAGTACTTC. Its protein product is CASSFGRGYEQYF.

The chain links TRBV27 to TRBJ2-2; weak D call: TRBD1 (6 bases). The CDR3 covers 15 residues. V shed 6 bases and J shed 2 bases, with 13 bases lying between them. Per germline, CDR1 MNHEY and CDR2 SMNVEV (reference sequence). The CDR3 sequence: CASRLRQVNTGELFF. CDR3 DNA sequence: TGTGCCAGCAGACTCCGACAGGTTAACACCGGGGAGCTGTTTTTT.

The count of this clone is one. Other DNA sequences in the sample encode the same CDR3. The CDR3 reads CAWSRQGNTEAFF. For the CDR3, the DNA is TGTGCCTGGAGTAGGCAGGGGAACACTGAAGCTTTCTTT. V is TRBV30 and J is TRBJ1-1; tentatively, D is TRBD1 (5 bases). V was shortened by 2 bases and J by 1 base, with 8 bases between the two germline ends. Germline assignment: CDR1 GTSNPN and CDR2 SVGIG (reference sequence). CDR3 length: 13 residues.

CDR3 loop: CASSYTGLANNEQFF. The DNA for the CDR3 is TGTGCCAGCAGTTACACGGGACTAGCGAACAATGAGCAGTTCTTC. The V gene is TRBV6-5, the J gene TRBJ2-1; 10 nucleotides line up with TRBD2. CDR1 MNHEY and CDR2 SVGAGI come from the germline V gene. After removal of 2 bases from V and 5 bases from J, the junction contained 3 bases not matched to a gene. The CDR3 is 15 amino acids.

The chain combines TRBV15 with TRBJ2-7; 8 bases align to TRBD2. Trimming removed 1 base from V and 3 bases from J; junction bases left unmatched: 2. This CDR3 comprises 14 residues. The V gene's germline CDR1 is LNHNV and CDR2 YYDKDF (reference sequence). Here the CDR3 DNA reads TGTGCCACCAGCAGAGTAGGGACTAGCTACGAGCAGTACTTC. It yields the protein CATSRVGTSYEQYF.

This clone was seen a single time. V is TRBV12-3 or TRBV12-4 and J is TRBJ1-1, with D hard to call. The CDR3 spans 12 residues. The V gene lost 1 base and the J gene lost 7 bases, with 7 bases spanning the gap. The CDR3 loop reads CASSLGHNEAFF. The CDR3 DNA is TGTGCCAGCAGTTTAGGGCACAATGAAGCTTTCTTT.